The 14 T cell receptor beta chains in this list originate from one sample, sequenced in a study of neoadjuvant anti-PD-1 for oral cavity cancer. The table came from immunoSEQ multiplex PCR; TCRdb's copy has only in-frame clones and leaves some out. The data show over 30,000 clones, about 87% seen once. The source material was PBMCs, sampled before nivolumab (anti-PD-1) treatment. These receptors were taken from a person aged 40 to 85 with oral cavity squamous cell carcinoma.

The rearrangement links TRBV15 to TRBJ2-2; D possibly corresponds to TRBD1 (5 bases). Germline CDR1 and CDR2: LNHNV and YYDKDF (reference sequence). V gave up 6 bases and J gave up 4 bases, with 12 bases separating them. The CDR3 is 14 residues long. The CDR3 DNA follows: TGTGCCACCAGTGTAGGGGTCGGCACCGGGGAGCTGTTTTTT. Its translation is CATSVGVGTGELFF.

The rearrangement links TRBV7-8 to TRBJ1-2; D remains ambiguous. The germline CDR1 and CDR2 sequences are SGHVS and FQNEAQ. Trimming took off 2 bases at V and 2 bases at J, with 12 bases between the two ends. There are 15 residues in the CDR3. The CDR3 DNA reads as TGTGCCAGCAGCTTAACGGCAGCCGGAAACTATGGCTACACCTTC. Translation: CASSLTAAGNYGYTF.

The chain carries TRBV7-9 and TRBJ1-5; TRBD1 agrees at 7 bases. In germline, CDR1 is SEHNR, CDR2 FQNEAQ (reference sequence). The CDR3 has 15 amino acids. The ends lost 2 bases at V and 4 bases at J; junction bases unmatched: 5. The CDR3 region is CASSLREGANQPQHF. The DNA of the CDR3 is TGTGCCAGCAGCTTAAGAGAGGGGGCAAATCAGCCCCAGCATTTT.

This clone was seen only a few times. The V gene is TRBV5-1, the J gene TRBJ1-1, with 7 bases lining up with TRBD1. V was clipped by 4 bases and J by 1 base; unmatched bases: 4. The CDR3 has 14 amino acids. Germline lookup yields CDR1 SGHRS and CDR2 YFSETQ. The CDR3 sequence is CASSPGTANTEAFF. CDR3 DNA sequence: TGCGCCAGCAGCCCGGGGACAGCGAACACTGAAGCTTTCTTT.

The V gene is TRBV4-1, the J gene TRBJ2-1; D remains ambiguous. V was clipped by 4 bases and J by 1 base, with 14 bases between them. CDR1 and CDR2 from the germline V gene are MGHRA and YSYEKL. This CDR3 comprises 16 residues. The CDR3 sequence is CASSLNAGPSYNEQFF. The DNA for the CDR3 is TGCGCCAGCAGCCTCAACGCCGGGCCTTCCTACAATGAGCAGTTCTTC.

The rearrangement joins TRBV19 to TRBJ2-7; either TRBD1 or TRBD2 may fit D (5 bases each). Germline CDR1 reads LNHDA; CDR2 reads SQIVND (reference sequence). The CDR3 loop spans 16 amino acids. V was shortened by 4 bases and J by 9 bases, with 25 bases between the two germline ends. CDR3 loop: CASSRHNGDVRELQYF. As DNA, the CDR3 is TGTGCCAGTAGTAGACATAACGGGGACGTTCGAGAGCTGCAGTACTTC.

The chain joins TRBV11-2 to TRBJ2-1; TRBD1 is a possible D gene (6 bases). Looked up from germline, CDR1 is SGHAT and CDR2 is FQNNGV. V lost 0 bases and J lost 8, with 8 bases in between. The length of the CDR3 is 13 residues. The CDR3 nucleotides are TGTGCCAGCAGCTTAGAACAGGGTTATGAGCAGTTCTTC. It translates to CASSLEQGYEQFF.

The table lists this clone with a count of one. This rearrangement joins TRBV7-2 to TRBJ1-2; 8 bases line up with TRBD1. This CDR3 contains 12 residues. The ends lost 5 bases at V and 10 bases at J; junction bases unmatched: 6. CDR1 is SGHTA, CDR2 FQGNSA, per germline. The CDR3 DNA reads as TGTGCCAGCAGCGCCGGACAGGGCCTCTACACCTTC. Amino acid sequence: CASSAGQGLYTF. Complete variable domain (other parts from reference TRBV7-2 and TRBJ1-2): GAGVSQSPSNKVTEKGKDVELRCDPISGHTALYWYRQSLGQGLEFLIYFQGNSAPDKSGLPSDRFSAERTGGSVSTLTIQRTQQEDSAVYLCASSAGQGLYTFGSGTRLTVV.

This chain joins TRBV5-1 and TRBJ1-1, with a weak D call TRBD1 (6 bases). Germline V gives CDR1 SGHRS, CDR2 YFSETQ. This CDR3 has 17 amino acids. Trimming left V 0 bases short and J 1 base short, with 16 bases between. Here the CDR3 reads CASSLEGGHNSNTEAFF. The CDR3 nucleotides are TGCGCCAGCAGCTTGGAGGGGGGACACAACTCGAACACTGAAGCTTTCTTT.

This clone was recorded a few times. The gene calls are TRBV7-2 and TRBJ2-5; D gene unclear. The CDR3 runs 14 residues. The ends were cut back, 3 bases at V and 4 bases at J, with 12 bases in the middle. Germline lookup yields CDR1 SGHTA and CDR2 FQGNSA. The CDR3 DNA reads TGTGCCAGCAGCTTTCGGCAGAAGCTAGAGACCCAGTACTTC. Translated: CASSFRQKLETQYF.

This clone has only one observation. The rearrangement joins TRBV5-1 to TRBJ2-5, with a possible D match to TRBD1 (6 bases). The CDR3 extends over 14 amino acids. Germline CDR1 reads SGHRS; CDR2 reads YFSETQ. Deletions cut 5 bases from V and 0 bases from J, with 11 bases between. The CDR3 nucleotides are TGCGCCAGCAGGACAGGAGATTACCAAGAGACCCAGTACTTC. Amino acids: CASRTGDYQETQYF.

This clone was detected once. This chain connects TRBV19 to TRBJ1-1; D gene uncertain. The CDR3 spans 14 residues. The ends were cut back, 4 bases at V and 1 base at J, with 10 bases in the middle. The germline V gene has CDR1 LNHDA and CDR2 SQIVND (reference sequence). CDR3 nucleotides: TGTGCCAGTAGTACCCGACGGGCGAACACTGAAGCTTTCTTT. Translated, it gives CASSTRRANTEAFF.

The chain combines TRBV5-1 with TRBJ2-2; 10 bases match TRBD1. This CDR3 is 13 amino acids long. CDR1 and CDR2 from the germline V gene are SGHRS and YFSETQ. V lost 4 bases and J lost 6; bases outside the gene matches: 0. The chain's CDR3 is CASSGTGAGELFF. CDR3 in DNA: TGCGCCAGCAGCGGGACAGGGGCCGGGGAGCTGTTTTTT.

The chain joins TRBV5-6 to TRBJ1-5, with D tentatively TRBD1 (6 bases). V was clipped by 6 bases and J by 3 bases, with 10 bases between them. CDR1 and CDR2 from the germline V gene are SGHDT and YYEEEE. The CDR3 sequence is 13 residues long. The CDR3 DNA reads as TGTGCCAGCACTTGGGGACACAATCAGCCCCAGCATTTT. It specifies CASTWGHNQPQHF. The full variable domain, completed using reference TRBV5-6 and TRBJ1-5, is DAGVTQSPTHLIKTRGQQVTLRCSPKSGHDTVSWYQQALGQGPQFIFQYYEEEERQRGNFPDRFSGHQFPNYSSELNVNALLLGDSALYLCASTWGHNQPQHFGDGTRLSIL.